Listed below are T cell receptor beta chains from one sample, sequenced in a study of T cells in Graves' hyperthyroidism and ophthalmopathy. MiXCR, run by TCRdb on the multiplex PCR reads, gives a single entry per CDR3 protein. The repertoire holds around 350,000 distinct CDR3 sequences, with 15% to 20% as singletons. Sample: blood. These receptors originate from a woman between 18 and 30 years old with Graves' hyperthyroidism. The CDR3 runs from the conserved cysteine through the conserved F or W. The order of the fields is CDR3 length, J gene, V gene, clone size, D gene, CDR3 DNA, CDR3 protein. D genes are given only for firm matches. Some rows mark clone size as missing; the rest say once, few, many or name a class of expanded clone.

14,TRBJ2-7,TRBV9,many,.,TGTGCCAGCAGCGTAGTCCCTAGCTCCAACGAGCAGTACTTC,CASSVVPSSNEQYF
16,TRBJ2-2,TRBV2,many,.,TGTGCCAGCAGTGTGGACACCCTTGTGAGTGGCGGGGAGCTGTTTTTT,CASSVDTLVSGGELFF
14,TRBJ1-1,TRBV9,many,.,TGTGCCAGCACCGCCGGGGACATGAACACTGAAGCTTTCTTT,CASTAGDMNTEAFF
15,TRBJ1-1,TRBV9,many,.,TGTGCCAGCAGCCAGTACCCAGGGAGGGACACTGAAGCTTTCTTT,CASSQYPGRDTEAFF
15,TRBJ2-2,TRBV9,many,TRBD1,TGTGCCAGCAGCGTCCAGGGGGTAGGAACCGGGGAGCTGTTTTTT,CASSVQGVGTGELFF
14,TRBJ1-5,TRBV12-3/TRBV12-4,many,TRBD1,TGTGCCAGCAGCCAGACAGGGAGCAATCAGCCCCAGCATTTT,CASSQTGSNQPQHF
14,TRBJ1-2,TRBV19,many,.,TGTGCCAGTAGTCCTTGGACGGGTCCCAATGGCTACACCTTC,CASSPWTGPNGYTF
14,TRBJ1-5,TRBV6-2/TRBV6-3,many,.,TGTGCCAGCAGTTATGGGACCTACAATCAGCCCCAGCATTTT,CASSYGTYNQPQHF
15,TRBJ2-1,TRBV6-1,many,.,TGTGCCAGCAGTGAAATTGGCGGGACCTACAATGAGCAGTTCTTC,CASSEIGGTYNEQFF
13,TRBJ1-3,TRBV4-2,many,.,TGTGCCAGCAGCCAAGATGTAGGAAACACCATATATTTT,CASSQDVGNTIYF
13,TRBJ1-1,TRBV12-3/TRBV12-4,many,.,TGTGCCAGCAGTTTAGAGGGCAACACTGAAGCTTTCTTT,CASSLEGNTEAFF
14,TRBJ1-1,TRBV5-1,many,TRBD1,TGCGCCAGCAGCTCGACAGGGTTACACACTGAAGCTTTCTTT,CASSSTGLHTEAFF
12,TRBJ2-7,TRBV5-5,many,.,TGTGCCAGCAGCTTGGTTTTGTTCGAGCAGTACTTC,CASSLVLFEQYF
16,TRBJ2-7,TRBV28,many,TRBD1,TGTGCCAGCAGCTCTCTCGCAGGGACAGGGGAGGGCGAGCAGTACTTC,CASSSLAGTGEGEQYF
17,TRBJ2-5,TRBV11-1,many,TRBD2,TGTGCCAGCAGCCGGGGACTAGCGGGGGCCCAACAAGAGACCCAGTACTTC,CASSRGLAGAQQETQYF
15,TRBJ1-1,TRBV18,.,TRBD1,TGTGCCAGCTCACCCGGGACAGGGCCTGCCACTGAAGCTTTCTTT,CASSPGTGPATEAFF
12,TRBJ1-1,TRBV12-3/TRBV12-4,many,.,TGTGCCAGCAGTTTTCCGGGAACTCAAGCTTTCTTT,CASSFPGTQAFF
15,TRBJ2-2,TRBV7-2,.,.,TGTGCCAGCAAGCTGGGTCCTCCGGTTATCGCGGAGCTGTTTTTT,CASKLGPPVIAELFF
16,TRBJ1-5,TRBV7-8,many,.,TGTGCCAGCAGCAGGTGGACCCACGGTGGCAATCAGCCCCAGCATTTT,CASSRWTHGGNQPQHF
15,TRBJ2-5,TRBV20-1,many,.,TGCAGTGCTAGAGCTACGGGACCCGCTGAAGAGACCCAGTACTTC,CSARATGPAEETQYF
16,TRBJ2-5,TRBV20-1,many,.,TGCAGTGCTAGACACTCTCCCGGGGACGTTCAAGAGACCCAGTACTTC,CSARHSPGDVQETQYF
16,TRBJ2-7,TRBV18,many,.,TGTGCCAGCTCACCACCGAACGAACAGGGCTCCTACGAGCAGTACTTC,CASSPPNEQGSYEQYF
13,TRBJ1-5,TRBV6-5,once,.,TGTGCCAGCAGTTACAAAAGCAATCAGCCCCAGCATTTT,CASSYKSNQPQHF
17,TRBJ2-2,TRBV11-2,.,.,TGTGCCAGCAGCTTCTCTGTGAGGCACTCCAACACCGGGGAGCTGTTTTTT,CASSFSVRHSNTGELFF
14,TRBJ1-3,TRBV7-9,many,.,TGTGCCAGCGGTGAACAGATCTCTGGAAACACCATATATTTT,CASGEQISGNTIYF
14,TRBJ2-7,TRBV5-1,many,.,TGCGCCAGCAGCTCCGACGACAGCCCCTACGAGCAGTACTTC,CASSSDDSPYEQYF
15,TRBJ1-1,TRBV20-1,many,.,TGCAGGATAATGGAGCAGGCAATCATGAACACTGAAGCTTTCTTT,CRIMEQAIMNTEAFF
11,TRBJ1-1,TRBV6-5,.,.,TGTGCCAGCAGTTACTTTAGGGAAGCTTTCTTT,CASSYFREAFF
19,TRBJ2-2,TRBV30,many,TRBD2,TGTGCCTGGAGTGTACCTAAGTTCGGTAGCGGGGCGGGGGCCGGGGAGCTGTTTTTT,CAWSVPKFGSGAGAGELFF
17,TRBJ1-5,TRBV6-4,many,.,TGTGCCAGCAGCCCGGCTGGGGGCTCCTTTAGCAATCAGCCCCAGCATTTT,CASSPAGGSFSNQPQHF
12,TRBJ1-2,TRBV12-3/TRBV12-4,many,.,TGTGCCACCTTAAACAGGGTATATGGCTACACCTTC,CATLNRVYGYTF
14,TRBJ2-7,TRBV20-1,many,TRBD2,TGCAGTGCTAGGCCTAGCGGGGGGTTCTACGAGCAGTACTTC,CSARPSGGFYEQYF
15,TRBJ1-3,TRBV6-1,many,.,TGTGCCAGCAGGAAGGGCGTCGACTCTGGAAACACCATATATTTT,CASRKGVDSGNTIYF
15,TRBJ2-5,TRBV2,many,TRBD2,TGTGCCAGCAGTGAAGCGCTCACTAGCGCGGAGACCCAGTACTTC,CASSEALTSAETQYF
17,TRBJ2-2,TRBV3-1,once,.,TGTGCCAGCAGCCAAGAATATAGTATCCTGAACACCGGGGAGCTGTTTTTT,CASSQEYSILNTGELFF
15,TRBJ1-2,TRBV19,many,.,TGTGCCAGTACCGGATTTGGGGGACTGGCCTATGGCTACACCTTC,CASTGFGGLAYGYTF
17,TRBJ1-5,TRBV6-1,many,.,TGTGCCAGCAGTGCCAGCGGGACAACTTATAGCAATCAGCCCCAGCATTTT,CASSASGTTYSNQPQHF
15,TRBJ2-7,TRBV27,many,.,TGTGCCAGGGGGGGGCGACGTACCTCCGCCTACGAGCAGTACTTC,CARGGRRTSAYEQYF
12,TRBJ1-1,TRBV29-1,many,.,TGCAGCGTTGACCCGACGGTGGCTGAAGCTTTCTTT,CSVDPTVAEAFF
16,TRBJ2-7,TRBV5-1,many,TRBD1,TGCGCCAGCAGCTTGGAGGACAGGGGTAGGGACTACGAGCAGTACTTC,CASSLEDRGRDYEQYF
19,TRBJ1-1,TRBV28,many,TRBD1,TGTGCCAGCAGTTTTGGTGACAGGGGGAGGGTTCTCGGGAACACTGAAGCTTTCTTT,CASSFGDRGRVLGNTEAFF